A single sample gave rise to the 29 T cell receptor beta chains below, sequenced in a study of cytomegalovirus exposure and HLA in healthy donors. PCR employed 60 Vbeta and 13 Jbeta primers. Libraries were prepared by immunoSEQ multiplex PCR; TCRdb keeps only in-frame clonotypes and omits some of them. Seen here are roughly 100,000 clones, roughly three quarters observed once, and the top ten hold 9.6%. The specimen sequenced was PBMCs. Every receptor here comes from a male donor in good health and CMV-seropositive.

The V and J genes are TRBV5-6 and TRBJ2-5, with TRBD1 identical over 8 bases. The end of the DNA aligns better with TRBJ2-7, so the J call may be wrong. CDR3 length: 16 amino acids. CDR1 and CDR2 from the germline V gene are SGHDT and YYEEEE. The CDR3 sequence: CASSPIGQGRSYEQYF. The DNA of the CDR3 is TGTGCCAGCAGCCCCATCGGACAGGGCCGCTCCTACGAGCAGTACTTC.

This rearrangement joins TRBV27 to TRBJ1-1, with D maybe TRBD1 (5 bases). This CDR3 is 13 amino acids long. V lost 6 bases and J lost 4, with 12 bases in between. Germline V gene data show CDR1 as MNHEY and CDR2 as SMNVEV (reference sequence). In nucleotides, the CDR3 is TGTGCCAGCAGGCCCAGCGGGGGCACTGAAGCTTTCTTT. Its protein product is CASRPSGGTEAFF.

The chain carries TRBV7-2 and TRBJ1-5; maybe TRBD1 (5 bases). Germline CDR1 SGHTA, CDR2 FQGNSA. The CDR3 is 14 residues long. Deletions cut 8 bases from V and 2 bases from J, with 13 bases between. The CDR3 spells CASGPLGGNQPQHF. The CDR3 DNA reads as TGTGCCAGCGGACCTTTAGGGGGCAATCAGCCCCAGCATTTT.

A word on this clone: Mismatch with germline at one junction end may stem from a read error. This chain connects TRBV7-7 to TRBJ2-5, with D tentatively TRBD1 (6 bases). The DNA end is more similar to TRBJ2-7, so the J call may be wrong. Germline values: CDR1 SSHAT, CDR2 FNYEAQ (reference sequence). The CDR3 is 15 residues long. CDR3 sequence (DNA): TGTGCTAGCAGCTTAGGGGCAGGGGTGGCCTACGAGCAGTACTTC. Protein sequence: CASSLGAGVAYEQYF.

The V call is TRBV5-1, the J call TRBJ1-5; 8 positions agree with TRBD1. There are 14 residues in the CDR3. The V segment lost 1 base and the J segment 7 bases; nucleotides outside the gene matches: 4. The germline gives CDR1 SGHRS, CDR2 YFSETQ. This chain's CDR3 is CASSLTGGGQPQHF. The CDR3 DNA is TGCGCCAGCAGCTTGACAGGGGGTGGGCAGCCCCAGCATTTT. Complete variable domain (other parts from reference TRBV5-1 and TRBJ1-5): KAGVTQTPRYLIKTRGQQVTLSCSPISGHRSVSWYQQTPGQGLQFLFEYFSETQRNKGNFPGRFSGRQFSNSRSEMNVSTLELGDSALYLCASSLTGGGQPQHFGDGTRLSIL.

Comments on this clone: An end of the junction does not agree with germline; a read error may underlie this. The chain has TRBV7-9 and TRBJ1-1; perhaps TRBD1 as D (5 bases). Germline V gene lookup returns CDR1 SEHNR and CDR2 FQNEAQ (reference sequence). The CDR3 is made up of 15 amino acids. The CDR3 loop is CSSSLAGGGTTEAFF. As DNA, the CDR3 is TGTTCCAGCAGCTTAGCTGGGGGAGGGACCACTGAAGCTTTCTTT.

This clone appeared a single time. The chain links TRBV7-2 to TRBJ2-7; TRBD2 matches at 15 bases. The CDR3 contains 15 residues. V was clipped by 2 bases and J by 11 bases; unmatched bases: 7. In germline, CDR1 is SGHTA, CDR2 FQGNSA. CDR3 coding DNA: TGTGCCAGCAGCTTACAGGGACTAGCGGGAGGAGGGGAGTACTTC. It encodes CASSLQGLAGGGEYF. The complete variable domain, with remaining parts taken from reference TRBV7-2 and TRBJ2-7, reads GAGVSQSPSNKVTEKGKDVELRCDPISGHTALYWYRQSLGQGLEFLIYFQGNSAPDKSGLPSDRFSAERTGGSVSTLTIQRTQQEDSAVYLCASSLQGLAGGGEYFGPGTRLTVT.

The rearrangement joins TRBV11-2 to TRBJ2-7, with 9 bases identical to TRBD2. Looked up from germline, CDR1 is SGHAT and CDR2 is FQNNGV. The CDR3 totals 15 residues. V lost 5 bases, J lost 5 bases, and 10 bases stayed unmatched. The CDR3 bases are TGTGCCAGCAGCCCCGTAGCGGGGGTGAAAAACGAGCAGTACTTC. This translates into CASSPVAGVKNEQYF.

This clone has a handful of counts. CDR3 sequence (DNA): TGTGCCAGCAGCTTCGGCGGTCTGCCCTTGGATACGCAGTATTTT. As protein: CASSFGGLPLDTQYF. The chain recombines TRBV7-9 with TRBJ2-3, with D unclear. The CDR3 runs 15 residues. Germline V gene lookup returns CDR1 SEHNR and CDR2 FQNEAQ (reference sequence). Trimming pared 3 bases from V and 6 bases from J, leaving 16 bases between.

V gene TRBV13 combines with J gene TRBJ1-3; weak D call: TRBD1 (6 bases). Trimming shortened V by 6 bases and J by 0 bases, and 15 bases separated the two germline ends. The CDR3 is made up of 16 amino acids. In germline, CDR1 is PRHDT, CDR2 FYEKMQ (reference sequence). Written as DNA, the CDR3 is TGTGCCAGCAGAGGACAGCCCTCATACTCTGGAAACACCATATATTTT. It encodes CASRGQPSYSGNTIYF.

The chain recombines TRBV12-5 with TRBJ1-1, with D unclear. The CDR3 spans 13 residues. The ends were cut back, 4 bases at V and 2 bases at J, with 8 bases in the middle. Germline loops: CDR1 LGHNT, CDR2 FRNRAP. CDR3 amino acids: CASGSTENTEAFF. The CDR3 DNA follows: TGTGCTAGTGGTTCCACAGAAAACACTGAAGCTTTCTTT.

The chain employs TRBV6-5 and TRBJ2-2, with D tentatively TRBD1 (6 bases). Germline CDR1 and CDR2: MNHEY and SVGAGI. V was trimmed by 2 bases and J by 5 bases, leaving 6 bases between them. This CDR3 contains 13 residues. The CDR3 protein is CASSYGQTGELFF. CDR3 nucleotides: TGTGCCAGCAGTTACGGACAGACCGGGGAGCTGTTTTTT.

V is TRBV29-1 and J is TRBJ2-5; 8 bases align to TRBD2. Per germline, CDR1 SQVTM and CDR2 ANQGSEA. V gave up 7 bases and J gave up 5 bases; unmatched junction bases: 3. The CDR3 spans 11 residues. The CDR3 reads CSGAGGETQYF. The CDR3 bases are TGCAGCGGGGCGGGGGGTGAGACCCAGTACTTC.

This chain links TRBV5-5 with TRBJ1-2, with 7 bases matching TRBD1. The CDR3 length is 15 residues. Germline-derived CDR1 and CDR2 are SGHKS and YYEKEE (reference sequence). V gave up 4 bases and J gave up 8 bases; unmatched junction bases: 14. The CDR3 DNA reads as TGTGCCAGCAGCCTTTTAAACAGGGGTTCCGGGGGCTACACCTTC. Translating gives CASSLLNRGSGGYTF.

V and J are TRBV7-8 and TRBJ2-1, with D possibly TRBD1 on 5 matching bases. The CDR3 runs 16 residues. Germline V CDR1 and CDR2: SGHVS, FQNEAQ. With 6 bases removed from V and 0 bases from J, the gap between germline ends came to 15 bases. The CDR3 DNA is TGTGCCAGCAGGGCAACAAGGGGCGCCTCCTACAATGAGCAGTTCTTC. It is translated as CASRATRGASYNEQFF.

This clone was recorded only once. The genes are TRBV4-3 and TRBJ1-2; TRBD1 matches 10 bases. Germline values: CDR1 LGHNA, CDR2 YSLEER. V shed 0 bases and J 4 bases; nucleotides not matched to a gene: 17. This CDR3 region has 20 residues. Here the CDR3 reads CASSQDQASARDRGSYGYTF. CDR3 coding DNA: TGCGCCAGCAGCCAAGATCAAGCCTCGGCAAGGGACAGGGGATCCTATGGCTACACCTTC.

The genes are TRBV27 and TRBJ2-4, with 9 nucleotides matching TRBD1. CDR3 length: 17 amino acids. CDR1 is MNHEY, CDR2 SMNVEV, per germline (reference sequence). V dropped 6 bases and J dropped 2; count of bases not matched to a gene: 11. CDR3 residues: CASSHGVTGGTKNIQYF. Written as DNA, the CDR3 is TGTGCCAGCAGCCATGGGGTGACAGGGGGGACCAAAAACATTCAGTACTTC.

The rearrangement joins TRBV12-5 to TRBJ2-7, with TRBD1 as a possible D gene (5 bases). Trimming pared 7 bases from V and 0 bases from J, leaving 22 bases between. Germline-derived CDR1 and CDR2 are LGHNT and FRNRAP. This CDR3 has 17 amino acids. The CDR3 is CASEPQQGNVPSYEQYF. The CDR3 nucleotides are TGTGCTAGTGAGCCCCAGCAGGGAAATGTCCCCTCCTACGAGCAGTACTTC. Full variable domain (outside the CDR3, taken from reference TRBV12-5 and TRBJ2-7): DARVTQTPRHKVTEMGQEVTMRCQPILGHNTVFWYRQTMMQGLELLAYFRNRAPLDDSGMPKDRFSAEMPDATLATLKIQPSEPRDSAVYFCASEPQQGNVPSYEQYFGPGTRLTVT.

This clone came up a few times. This specimen includes other DNA sequences encoding the same CDR3. This chain uses TRBV6-5 with TRBJ2-7; TRBD1 matches at 10 bases. The germline gives CDR1 MNHEY, CDR2 SVGAGI. This CDR3 spans 15 amino acids. Unmatched junction bases numbered 4, after V lost 3 bases and J lost 2 bases. The CDR3 protein is CASSYGGTGAYEQYF. In DNA form, the CDR3 reads TGTGCCAGCAGTTATGGCGGGACAGGGGCCTACGAGCAGTACTTC.

This chain uses TRBV6-6 with TRBJ1-3; 9 nucleotides line up with TRBD1. V gave up 4 bases and J gave up 2 bases; unmatched junction bases: 6. The CDR3 spans 16 residues. CDR1 is MNHNY, CDR2 SVGAGI, per germline (reference sequence). The CDR3 is CASSLTGGAAGNTIYF. The CDR3 bases are TGTGCCAGCAGTTTAACAGGGGGCGCAGCTGGAAACACCATATATTTT.

The genes are TRBV30 and TRBJ1-2; the D gene is possibly TRBD1 (5 bases). Trimming stripped 8 bases from V and 2 bases from J, with 12 bases between. The CDR3 has 12 amino acids. The V gene's germline CDR1 is GTSNPN and CDR2 SVGIG (reference sequence). The CDR3 DNA sequence: TGTGCCGGCAGGGTTCAGAACTATGGCTACACCTTC. Translated, it gives CAGRVQNYGYTF.

The rearrangement links TRBV9 to TRBJ1-2, with 9 bases fitting TRBD1. The V gene's germline CDR1 is SGDLS and CDR2 YYNGEE. The J segment lost 4 bases and the V segment lost 3 bases, leaving 4 bases of the junction unmatched. This CDR3 has 14 amino acids. CDR3 sequence reads: CASSATGGSYGYTF. CDR3 in DNA: TGTGCCAGCAGCGCGACAGGGGGGAGCTATGGCTACACCTTC.

The chain links TRBV18 to TRBJ1-2; 7 bases are shared with TRBD1. Germline assignment: CDR1 KGHSH and CDR2 LQKENI. The CDR3 has 15 residues. Trimming took 6 bases from V and 4 from J; bases not matched to a gene: 11. The CDR3 region has the DNA TGTGCCAGCTCTCCCGGGACAGAGACGTTCTATGGCTACACCTTC. Its translation: CASSPGTETFYGYTF.

The V and J genes are TRBV5-1 and TRBJ2-7; possible D gene TRBD1, 6 bases. V shed 3 bases and J shed 6 bases, with 19 bases lying between them. The CDR3 totals 15 residues. CDR1 is SGHRS and CDR2 is YFSETQ in the germline V gene. CDR3 coding DNA: TGCGCCAGCAGCTGGGGAGATAGGGGGAAAAGCGAGCAGTACTTC. Translation: CASSWGDRGKSEQYF.

The V and J genes are TRBV25-1 and TRBJ2-5; 7 bases map to TRBD1. Germline V CDR1 and CDR2: MGHDK, SYGVNS. The CDR3 totals 14 residues. J gave up 1 base and V 5 bases, and 4 bases lay outside the gene matches. CDR3: CASSPHRGQETQYF. CDR3 DNA: TGTGCCAGCAGTCCCCACAGGGGCCAAGAGACCCAGTACTTC. Full variable domain (rest looked up from reference TRBV25-1 and TRBJ2-5): EADIYQTPRYLVIGTGKKITLECSQTMGHDKMYWYQQDPGMELHLIHYSYGVNSTEKGDLSSESTVSRIRTEHFPLTLESARPSHTSQYLCASSPHRGQETQYFGPGTRLLVL.

The V and J genes are TRBV7-2 and TRBJ2-2; 8 bases are shared with TRBD1. Germline CDR1 is SGHTA and CDR2 is FQGNSA. The J segment lost 6 bases and the V segment lost 5 bases, leaving 8 bases of the junction unmatched. The CDR3 extends over 15 amino acids. The CDR3 loop is CASSPVPGGAGELFF. The CDR3 DNA reads TGTGCCAGCAGCCCCGTCCCAGGGGGCGCCGGGGAGCTGTTTTTT.

In DNA form, the CDR3 reads TGCGCCAGCAGCCAAACTTCCGGGACAGGTCGCTACGAGCAGTACTTC. Protein product: CASSQTSGTGRYEQYF. The chain uses TRBV4-1 and TRBJ2-7, with 8 bases matching TRBD1. This CDR3 has 16 residues. J was trimmed by 3 bases and V by 2 bases; bases with no gene match: 9. Germline CDR1 and CDR2: MGHRA and YSYEKL.

The V call is TRBV6-6, the J call TRBJ1-2; possibly TRBD1 for D (5 bases). Germline lookup yields CDR1 MNHNY and CDR2 SVGAGI (reference sequence). V dropped 6 bases and J dropped 5 bases, with 19 bases sitting between them. The CDR3 loop spans 15 amino acids. The CDR3: CASSESAQGWYGYTF. CDR3 in DNA: TGTGCCAGCAGCGAATCCGCTCAGGGTTGGTATGGCTACACCTTC.

The rearrangement uses TRBV18 and TRBJ2-5, with TRBD1 as a possible D gene (5 bases). The CDR3 length is 14 residues. The germline gives CDR1 KGHSH, CDR2 LQKENI. Trimming took off 6 bases at V and 4 bases at J, with 15 bases between the two ends. The CDR3 DNA reads TGTGCCAGCTCCCCCTTGGAACAGGCAGAGACCCAGTACTTC. Translation: CASSPLEQAETQYF.